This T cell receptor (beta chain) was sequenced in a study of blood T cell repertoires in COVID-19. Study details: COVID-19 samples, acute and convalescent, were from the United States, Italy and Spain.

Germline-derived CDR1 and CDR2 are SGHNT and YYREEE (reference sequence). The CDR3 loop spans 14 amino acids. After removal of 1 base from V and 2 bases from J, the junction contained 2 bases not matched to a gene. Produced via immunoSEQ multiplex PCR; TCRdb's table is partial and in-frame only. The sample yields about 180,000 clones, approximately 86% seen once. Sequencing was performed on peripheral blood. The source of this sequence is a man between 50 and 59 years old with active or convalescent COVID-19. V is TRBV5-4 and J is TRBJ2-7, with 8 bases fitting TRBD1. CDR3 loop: CASSLLGQAYEQYF. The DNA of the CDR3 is TGTGCCAGCAGCTTGCTGGGACAGGCCTACGAGCAGTACTTC. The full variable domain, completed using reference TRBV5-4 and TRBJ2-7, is ETGVTQSPTHLIKTRGQQVTLRCSSQSGHNTVSWYQQALGQGPQFIFQYYREEENGRGNFPPRFSGLQFPNYSSELNVNALELDDSALYLCASSLLGQAYEQYFGPGTRLTVT.